This T cell receptor beta chain was obtained from a study of blood T cell dynamics during melanoma immunotherapy. Whole-study findings and limits: Clones driving repertoire changes may be melanoma-specific or general immune activation.

This clone was seen a single time. Its antigen is currently unknown. Time point indicated: week 3, after first cycle of checkpoint inhibitor. TCRdb's copy holds only in-frame clones and misses some; the assay was immunoSEQ multiplex PCR. The sample has fewer than 12,000 clones; 80% to 90% are singletons. The sample consisted of blood, taken from a patient treated with checkpoint blockade. The receptor was derived from a human donor with melanoma.

The CDR3 nucleotides read TGTGCCAGCAGCTTAAAGGGACAGACAGTAGGCTACACCTTC. Amino acid sequence: CASSLKGQTVGYTF. The J gene is TRBJ1-2, the V gene TRBV7-2, with 7 bases lining up with TRBD1. After removal of 2 bases from V and 8 bases from J, the junction contained 8 bases not matched to a gene. Germline V gene sequence: CDR1 SGHTA, CDR2 FQGNSA. The CDR3 is 14 residues long.